This entry describes one T cell receptor beta chain. Preparation of the TCRbeta library was carried out with unique molecular identifiers. MiXCR, run by TCRdb on the PCR reads, gives a single entry per CDR3 protein. Of approximately 590,000 distinct CDR3 sequences detected, 10% appear once; the ten largest clones hold around 4%. The record originates from a study of T-cell reconstitution after alpha-beta-depleted transplantation in children. The V end lost 1 base, the J end lost 6 bases, and 12 bases lay between the germline ends. The germline gives CDR1 MGHRA, CDR2 YSYEKL. The length of the CDR3 is 15 residues.

The chain employs TRBV4-1 and TRBJ1-4; D is perhaps TRBD1 (6 bases). This receptor was taken from a human donor who donated a stem cell graft to a child with acute myeloid leukemia. The sample was PBMCs from the stem cell graft donor, taken from the stem cell graft. The DNA of the CDR3 is TGCGCCAGCAGCCAAGCTGGAGGGGGAGATGAAAAACTGTTTTTT. This sequence encodes CASSQAGGGDEKLFF.